Below are 24 T cell receptor beta chains sequenced from a single sample in a study of control samples from healthy donors and cancer patients. The assay was immunoSEQ multiplex PCR, and TCRdb's table has in-frame clones only and misses some. The sample has 100,000 to 150,000 clones; 70% to 90% are singletons. Sequencing used blood. The receptors shown here come from a man in his fifties in good health.

This chain links TRBV11-2 with TRBJ2-7; D unresolved. V lost 0 bases, J lost 1 base, and 16 bases lay in between. The CDR3 has 17 residues. From germline, CDR1 is SGHAT and CDR2 FQNNGV. The CDR3 region has the DNA TGTGCCAGCAGCTTAGAATGGTCTGCTAGACGGTCCTACGAGCAGTACTTC. Protein product: CASSLEWSARRSYEQYF.

The chain is built from TRBV27 and TRBJ1-5; D remains unclear. V shed 3 bases and J shed 5 bases, with 8 bases lying between them. This CDR3 spans 13 amino acids. From germline, CDR1 is MNHEY and CDR2 SMNVEV (reference sequence). The CDR3 region is CASSLSGDQPQHF. As DNA, the CDR3 is TGTGCCAGCAGTTTGTCAGGAGATCAGCCCCAGCATTTT.

This clone was recorded only once. The chain carries TRBV6-4 and TRBJ1-5; D remains unclear. This CDR3 region has 15 residues. Trimming took 1 base from V and 2 from J, leaving 9 bases between them. From germline, CDR1 is MRHNA and CDR2 SNTAGT. The CDR3 DNA reads as TGTGCCAGCAGTGACTTTGACCCCGGCAATCAGCCCCAGCATTTT. Translation: CASSDFDPGNQPQHF.

J is TRBJ1-3 and V is TRBV7-6, with 9 bases matching TRBD1. Germline CDR1 SGHVS, CDR2 FNYEAQ. J was trimmed by 8 bases and V by 6 bases; bases with no gene match: 11. The CDR3 is made up of 15 amino acids. This chain's CDR3 is CASSSLQGARDTIYF. CDR3 nucleotide sequence: TGTGCCAGCAGTTCCTTACAGGGGGCGCGGGACACCATATATTTT.

The rearrangement links TRBV2 to TRBJ2-3, with D uncertain. V was clipped by 1 base and J by 0 bases, with 8 bases between them. The CDR3 has 15 residues. Germline values: CDR1 SNHLY, CDR2 FYNNEI. DNA for the CDR3: TGTGCCAGCAGTGAAGGAGGAGTTAGCACAGATACGCAGTATTTT. It encodes CASSEGGVSTDTQYF.

V is TRBV30 and J is TRBJ2-1; 7 nucleotides match TRBD1. The V gene end was trimmed by 0 bases and the J gene end by 3 bases; junction bases not matched to a gene: 5. This CDR3 is built from 15 residues. Per the germline V gene, CDR1 is GTSNPN and CDR2 is SVGIG (reference sequence). The CDR3 spells CAWSVGTDYYNEQFF. CDR3 sequence (DNA): TGTGCCTGGAGTGTAGGGACAGATTACTACAATGAGCAGTTCTTC.

The chain links TRBV15 to TRBJ2-7; D is perhaps TRBD1 or TRBD2 (6 bases each). Germline CDR1 and CDR2: LNHNV and YYDKDF (reference sequence). This CDR3 has 15 amino acids. Trimming removed 1 base from V and 12 bases from J, with 22 bases in between. CDR3 residues: CATSRGIGWRGAMYF. The CDR3 DNA reads TGTGCCACCAGCAGAGGTATAGGGTGGAGGGGGGCAATGTACTTC.

The chain couples TRBV10-2 to TRBJ2-3; 7 bases agree with TRBD1. This CDR3 has 15 residues. V shed 2 bases and J 2 bases; nucleotides not matched to a gene: 4. The V gene's germline CDR1 is WSHSY and CDR2 SAAADI. CDR3 in amino acids: CASSEDRVDTDTQYF. CDR3 sequence (DNA): TGCGCCAGCAGTGAGGACAGGGTTGACACAGATACGCAGTATTTT.

Comment on this clone: An end of the junction does not agree with germline; a read error may underlie this. The chain is built from TRBV9 and TRBJ1-5, with D perhaps TRBD1 (5 bases). This CDR3 comprises 15 residues. Per germline, CDR1 SGDLS and CDR2 YYNGEE. CDR3 bases: TGCGCCCGCAGCGGGGCGGGGGGGTTTAATCAGCCCCAGCATTTT. Residues: CARSGAGGFNQPQHF.

The chain recombines TRBV2 with TRBJ1-4; no reliable D call. V lost 4 bases to trimming and J lost 6 bases, with 9 bases between them. This CDR3 is 13 amino acids long. Germline V CDR1 and CDR2: SNHLY, FYNNEI. The CDR3 sequence is CASSAVVDEKLFF. CDR3 in DNA: TGTGCCAGCAGTGCGGTTGTAGATGAAAAACTGTTTTTT.

The chain joins TRBV11-2 to TRBJ2-7; 14 nucleotides line up with TRBD2. Unmatched junction bases numbered 6, after V lost 1 base and J lost 7 bases. CDR3 length equals 16 residues. The V gene's germline CDR1 is SGHAT and CDR2 FQNNGV. The CDR3 region is CASSLGAGTSGGEQYF. CDR3 nucleotide sequence: TGTGCCAGCAGCTTAGGGGCCGGGACTAGCGGGGGTGAGCAGTACTTC. The full variable domain, completed using reference TRBV11-2 and TRBJ2-7, is EAGVAQSPRYKIIEKRQSVAFWCNPISGHATLYWYQQILGQGPKLLIQFQNNGVVDDSQLPKDRFSAERLKGVDSTLKIQPAKLEDSAVYLCASSLGAGTSGGEQYFGPGTRLTVT.

V and J are TRBV4-2 and TRBJ1-6; D remains ambiguous. Trimming removed 4 bases at V and 7 bases at J, with 11 bases between. Germline V lookup: CDR1 LGHNA, CDR2 YNFKEQ. There are 14 residues in the CDR3. DNA of the CDR3: TGTGCCAGCAGCCCCCGCCAGCTCAATTCACCCCTCCACTTT. It is translated as CASSPRQLNSPLHF.

The chain is built from TRBV27 and TRBJ2-7; maybe TRBD2 (5 bases). Deletions cut 5 bases from V and 2 bases from J, with 16 bases between. Germline values: CDR1 MNHEY, CDR2 SMNVEV (reference sequence). This CDR3 is 15 amino acids long. CDR3 in amino acids: CASSRGGVSPYEQYF. As DNA, the CDR3 is TGTGCCAGCAGTCGGGGTGGGGTGTCCCCCTACGAGCAGTACTTC.

This clone was recorded only once. V usage is TRBV11-3 and J usage is TRBJ2-1; D not resolved. CDR1 is SGHNT, CDR2 YENEEA, per germline. The CDR3 has 13 amino acids. V shed 5 bases and J shed 6 bases, with 11 bases lying between them. The CDR3 DNA reads TGTGCCAGCAGCCGCTCCTCGATCAATGAGCAGTTCTTC. Amino acid sequence: CASSRSSINEQFF.

The genes are TRBV4-1 and TRBJ2-7, with a possible D match to TRBD2 (5 bases). The CDR3 is 14 amino acids. Germline CDR1 reads MGHRA; CDR2 reads YSYEKL. V was pared by 1 base and J by 5 bases, with 12 bases between. The CDR3 DNA reads as TGCGCCAGCAGCCAAGGGGTTTTGAGGGACGAGCAGTACTTC. Translated, it gives CASSQGVLRDEQYF.

The chain has TRBV24-1 and TRBJ2-3; the D gene is possibly TRBD2 (7 bases). V was pared by 6 bases and J by 2 bases, with 14 bases between. This CDR3 has 15 residues. Germline CDR1 and CDR2: KGHDR and SFDVKD. The CDR3 DNA sequence: TGTGCCACCAGTTATGACGGGGGGCTCACAGATACGCAGTATTTT. It encodes CATSYDGGLTDTQYF.

The chain employs TRBV7-8 and TRBJ2-6; D uncertain. Trimming pared 4 bases from V and 0 bases from J, leaving 7 bases between. Per the germline V gene, CDR1 is SGHVS and CDR2 is FQNEAQ. CDR3 size: 15 residues. CDR3 coding DNA: TGTGCCAGCAGCTCCCACCTCTCTGGGGCCAACGTCCTGACTTTC. It specifies CASSSHLSGANVLTF.

The rearrangement uses TRBV11-2 and TRBJ2-7; D tentatively fits TRBD1 or TRBD2 (5 bases each). The germline gives CDR1 SGHAT, CDR2 FQNNGV. This CDR3 has 15 amino acids. With 0 bases removed from V and 7 bases from J, the gap between germline ends came to 16 bases. The CDR3 coding sequence is TGTGCCAGCAGCTTAGAGAGGCCGGGACGAGGGGAGCAGTACTTC. Protein sequence: CASSLERPGRGEQYF.

The CDR3 bases are TGTGCCAGCAGTGAAGTAAAAGCGGGAGGGGGAGGAGTTGGCAAAAACATTCAGTACTTC. It codes for CASSEVKAGGGGVGKNIQYF. The rearrangement joins TRBV6-1 to TRBJ2-4, with 10 nucleotides matching TRBD2. J gave up 3 bases and V 1 base, and 15 bases lay outside the gene matches. The germline gives CDR1 MNHNS, CDR2 SASEGT. The CDR3 loop spans 20 amino acids.

The chain is built from TRBV5-4 and TRBJ2-7; TRBD1 agrees at 9 bases. The CDR3 has 15 amino acids. Germline values: CDR1 SGHNT, CDR2 YYREEE (reference sequence). V lost 2 bases and J lost 2; bases outside the gene matches: 5. The CDR3 loop reads CASSLGQGRTYEQYF. The CDR3, as DNA: TGTGCCAGCAGCTTAGGACAGGGGAGAACCTACGAGCAGTACTTC.

The V call is TRBV3-1 (or the pseudogene TRBV3-2), the J call TRBJ2-5; D may be TRBD2 (6 bases). This CDR3 is built from 14 residues. Germline CDR1 and CDR2: LGHDT and YNNKEL (reference sequence). Trimming removed 6 bases from V and 4 bases from J, with 15 bases in between. CDR3 amino acids: CASRPPTSTETQYF. The CDR3 coding sequence is TGTGCCAGCAGGCCGCCAACTAGCACAGAGACCCAGTACTTC.

The J gene is TRBJ1-5, the V gene TRBV30, with a tentative D call TRBD1 (6 bases). Trimming left V 1 base short and J 3 bases short, with 13 bases between. Germline lookup yields CDR1 GTSNPN and CDR2 SVGIG (reference sequence). The CDR3 runs 15 residues. In nucleotides, the CDR3 is TGTGCCTGGAGTGAGTCGGCAGGGGTCAATCAGCCCCAGCATTTT. Encoded protein: CAWSESAGVNQPQHF.

This clone turned up a few times. The gene calls are TRBV11-3 and TRBJ2-1, with D perhaps matching TRBD1 or TRBD2 (5 bases each). From germline, CDR1 is SGHNT and CDR2 YENEEA. The V gene lost 3 bases and the J gene lost 5 bases, with 11 bases spanning the gap. This CDR3 spans 14 amino acids. The CDR3 reads CASSLGETNNEQFF. For the CDR3, the DNA is TGTGCCAGCAGCTTGGGGGAGACAAACAATGAGCAGTTCTTC.

This chain uses TRBV9 with TRBJ2-1, with 16 bases identical to TRBD2. Germline V CDR1 and CDR2: SGDLS, YYNGEE. This CDR3 region has 17 residues. J was trimmed by 4 bases and V by 4 bases; bases with no gene match: 5. The CDR3 region has the DNA TGTGCCAGCAGCCAAGGGACTAGCGGGGGGGCTTACAATGAGCAGTTCTTC. It encodes CASSQGTSGGAYNEQFF. Using reference TRBV9 and TRBJ2-1 for the parts outside the CDR3, the full variable domain is DSGVTQTPKHLITATGQRVTLRCSPRSGDLSVYWYQQSLDQGLQFLIQYYNGEERAKGNILERFSAQQFPDLHSELNLSSLELGDSALYFCASSQGTSGGAYNEQFFGPGTRLTVL.